The 32 T cell receptor beta chains listed next were all sequenced from one sample in a study of T cells in Graves' hyperthyroidism and ophthalmopathy. Amplification targeted TCR beta CDR3 regions from RNA transcripts. First-round RT-PCR with HTBI primers amplified the TCR CDR3 region. MiXCR, applied by TCRdb to the multiplex PCR reads, yields one record per CDR3 protein. The profile covers nearly 750,000 distinct CDR3 sequences, with 30% to 40% appearing a single time and approximately 31% taken by the ten largest. Specimen: blood. The source of these receptors is a woman in her thirties or forties with Graves' hyperthyroidism.

V gene TRBV25-1 combines with J gene TRBJ2-7; D unclear. The length of the CDR3 is 12 residues. Germline V CDR1 and CDR2: MGHDK, SYGVNS. Trimming took off 11 bases at V and 5 bases at J, with 16 bases between the two ends. The CDR3 region is CAWSARGDEQYF. CDR3 coding DNA: TGTGCCTGGAGTGCACGAGGTGACGAGCAGTACTTC.

V and J are TRBV2 and TRBJ1-2, with D maybe TRBD1 (5 bases). With 10 bases removed from V and 5 bases from J, the gap between germline ends came to 14 bases. CDR3 length: 12 amino acids. Germline values: CDR1 SNHLY, CDR2 FYNNEI. This chain's CDR3 is CATRQPPYGYTF. The CDR3 DNA is TGTGCCACCCGACAGCCTCCGTATGGCTACACCTTC.

This sequence joins TRBV7-2 and TRBJ1-1; D gene ambiguous. Germline loops: CDR1 SGHTA, CDR2 FQGNSA. The CDR3 extends over 14 amino acids. V was shortened by 2 bases and J by 4 bases, with 11 bases between the two germline ends. This CDR3 is CASSLTRSGTEAFF. The DNA for the CDR3 is TGTGCCAGCAGCTTAACACGTTCGGGCACTGAAGCTTTCTTT. Supplemented by reference TRBV7-2 and TRBJ1-1, the full variable domain reads GAGVSQSPSNKVTEKGKDVELRCDPISGHTALYWYRQSLGQGLEFLIYFQGNSAPDKSGLPSDRFSAERTGGSVSTLTIQRTQQEDSAVYLCASSLTRSGTEAFFGQGTRLTVV.

The V and J genes are TRBV18 and TRBJ2-5; 7 bases agree with TRBD1. The ends lost 1 base at V and 2 bases at J; junction bases unmatched: 1. This CDR3 has 14 amino acids. CDR1 and CDR2 from the germline V gene are KGHSH and LQKENI. The CDR3 here is CASSPQGAQETQYF. The CDR3 DNA is TGTGCCAGCTCACCACAGGGGGCGCAAGAGACCCAGTACTTC.

This clonotype has at least ten counts. The chain is built from TRBV29-1 and TRBJ1-2; no definite D call. CDR1 SQVTM and CDR2 ANQGSEA come from the germline V gene. This CDR3 has 13 residues. V was pared by 3 bases and J by 4 bases, with 12 bases between. The CDR3 region is CSVDGDLGYGYTF. CDR3 nucleotide sequence: TGCAGCGTTGACGGGGATTTGGGCTATGGCTACACCTTC.

This chain links TRBV2 with TRBJ1-5; D gene uncertain. The CDR3 runs 14 residues. Germline CDR1 SNHLY, CDR2 FYNNEI. V lost 2 bases and J lost 3, with 8 bases in between. CDR3: CASSEIDYNQPQHF. CDR3 nucleotides: TGTGCCAGCAGTGAAATTGACTACAATCAGCCCCAGCATTTT.

This clonotype was counted between two and nine times. The germline gene is not matched at one end of the junction; a read error may be the cause. J is TRBJ2-7 and V is TRBV10-1; 8 nucleotides agree with TRBD2. Germline CDR1 is WNHNN and CDR2 is SYGVQD (reference sequence). The CDR3 is 17 amino acids. CDR3 sequence: CATCPGHGLASAYEQYF. CDR3 nucleotide sequence: TGTGCCACCTGTCCAGGGCACGGACTAGCTAGCGCCTACGAGCAGTACTTC.

This clonotype has a count of ten or more. The V gene is TRBV7-2, the J gene TRBJ1-5; D gene unclear. The germline V gene encodes CDR1 SGHTA and CDR2 FQGNSA. The CDR3 is 12 residues long. V was shortened by 5 bases and J by 5 bases, with 7 bases between the two germline ends. The CDR3 protein is CASSPPDQPQHF. The CDR3 DNA reads TGTGCCAGCAGCCCCCCCGATCAGCCCCAGCATTTT.

This clonotype showed up many times. The chain has TRBV19 and TRBJ1-2; D is perhaps TRBD1 (6 bases). CDR1 and CDR2 from the germline V gene are LNHDA and SQIVND (reference sequence). The CDR3 covers 14 residues. V lost 8 bases to trimming and J lost 2 bases, with 15 bases between them. The CDR3 here is CASGPGGGNYGYTF. In DNA, the CDR3 is TGTGCCAGTGGTCCCGGGGGCGGAAACTATGGCTACACCTTC.

This clonotype has a handful of counts. It is unclear where the CDR3 begins or ends on the DNA, so no DNA is shown, and the CDR3 is as TCRdb lists it. V usage is TRBV7-8 and J usage is TRBJ2-5; the DNA was not compared with TRBD2, the D call given in the table. Ends included, the CDR3 has 17 residues. Germline-derived CDR1 and CDR2 are SGHVS and FQNEAQ. CDR3 region: CASSLVGIGIQPPSEYF.

Comment on this clonotype: This may arise from a read error, as a much more abundant clone is one base away. The chain is built from TRBV7-9 and TRBJ2-7; tentatively, D is TRBD2 (5 bases). Germline V gene data show CDR1 as SEHNR and CDR2 as FQNEAQ (reference sequence). The CDR3 spans 13 residues. CDR3 nucleotide sequence: TGTGCCAGCAGCTTACTGGGTGACTACGGGCAGTACTTC. Protein product: CASSLLGDYGQYF.

This clonotype occurred a few times. The rearrangement links TRBV19 to TRBJ1-6; 10 bases are shared with TRBD1. CDR1 and CDR2 (germline): LNHDA, SQIVND (reference sequence). V dropped 9 bases and J dropped 9; count of bases not matched to a gene: 11. The CDR3 totals 15 residues. The CDR3 DNA reads as TGTGCCAGCCGTACGGGGGACAGGGGTTTTTCACCCCTCCACTTT. Its protein product is CASRTGDRGFSPLHF.

This clonotype turned up a few times. The chain recombines TRBV19 with TRBJ1-3; 7 positions agree with TRBD1. V shed 8 bases and J 3 bases; nucleotides not matched to a gene: 7. The CDR3 has 14 amino acids. Germline V CDR1 and CDR2: LNHDA, SQIVND (reference sequence). The CDR3 nucleotides are TGTGCCAGTTTTAAGAGGGGGCTTGGAAACACCATATATTTT. This sequence encodes CASFKRGLGNTIYF.

The gene calls are TRBV6-5 and TRBJ2-7; a weak D match, TRBD2 (5 bases). CDR3 length: 16 residues. V dropped 0 bases and J dropped 2 bases, with 14 bases sitting between them. The germline V gene has CDR1 MNHEY and CDR2 SVGAGI. DNA for the CDR3: TGTGCCAGCAGTTACTCCGCCTCGGGGATTCCCTACGAGCAGTACTTC. Translation gives CASSYSASGIPYEQYF.

On this clonotype: A read error may explain this, as a much larger clone is one base away. The V gene is TRBV10-3, the J gene TRBJ2-6; no clear D gene. CDR1 and CDR2 (germline): ENHRY, SYGVKD. This CDR3 has 12 amino acids. The chain's CDR3 is CAISDGDNVLTF. As DNA, the CDR3 is TGTGCCATCAGTGATGGGGACAACGTCCTGACTTTC.

This clonotype was seen a handful of times. The chain combines TRBV10-1 with TRBJ1-5; no definite D call. CDR1 and CDR2 from the germline V gene are WNHNN and SYGVQD (reference sequence). Trimming removed 9 bases at V and 0 bases at J, with 18 bases between. There are 16 residues in the CDR3. In DNA, the CDR3 is TGCGCCAGATTAGGGATCCGCCACAATAGCAATCAGCCCCAGCATTTT. This translates into CARLGIRHNSNQPQHF.

The gene calls are TRBV7-6 and TRBJ2-7, with 7 bases that match TRBD2. V shed 5 bases, J shed 7 bases, and the junction held 11 bases outside the gene matches. Germline V gives CDR1 SGHVS, CDR2 FNYEAQ. The CDR3 contains 14 residues. CDR3 residues: CASSTRGRPNEQYF. The CDR3 DNA sequence: TGTGCCAGCAGCACACGCGGGAGACCCAATGAGCAGTACTTC.

This chain joins TRBV19 and TRBJ1-1; D remains ambiguous. V shed 1 base and J shed 4 bases, with 7 bases lying between them. Germline V gives CDR1 LNHDA, CDR2 SQIVND (reference sequence). The CDR3 loop spans 13 amino acids. In nucleotides, the CDR3 is TGTGCCAGTAGTATAGGCGGGGTCACTGAAGCTTTCTTT. Translation gives CASSIGGVTEAFF.

This clonotype was detected many times. The chain combines TRBV20-1 with TRBJ2-5, with 11 bases matching TRBD2. V dropped 8 bases and J dropped 2; count of bases not matched to a gene: 7. Germline assignment: CDR1 DFQATT and CDR2 SNEGSKA (reference sequence). The CDR3 is made up of 14 amino acids. The CDR3 reads CSLRLAGTQETQYF. In nucleotides, the CDR3 is TGCAGTTTAAGACTAGCGGGGACACAAGAGACCCAGTACTTC.

As concerns this clonotype: A much larger clone sits a single nucleotide away, making a read error possible. The J gene is TRBJ2-7, the V gene TRBV12-3 or TRBV12-4; 7 positions match TRBD2. The CDR3 has 12 amino acids. The CDR3 reads CASSSRDYGQYF. CDR3 bases: TGTGCCAGCAGTTCCAGGGACTACGGGCAGTACTTC.

This clonotype was seen many times. The V and J genes are TRBV20-1 and TRBJ2-5; TRBD1 might be the D (5 bases). Trimming took 6 bases from V and 7 from J, leaving 18 bases between them. Germline V gene data show CDR1 as DFQATT and CDR2 as SNEGSKA (reference sequence). The CDR3 contains 13 residues. CDR3 DNA: TGCAGTGCCCTAGAGACGGGTAGGGGGACCCAGTACTTC. This gives the protein CSALETGRGTQYF.

This clonotype was found a few times. This chain joins TRBV6-5 and TRBJ2-7; TRBD1 aligns across 7 bases. The CDR3 extends over 13 amino acids. Germline V gives CDR1 MNHEY, CDR2 SVGAGI. V lost 6 bases and J lost 5; bases outside the gene matches: 7. The CDR3 is CASSLNRGHEQYF. The CDR3 DNA reads as TGTGCCAGCAGCCTGAACAGGGGACACGAGCAGTACTTC.

Ten or more counts support this clonotype. The chain joins TRBV19 to TRBJ1-1, with D possibly being TRBD1 (6 bases). The V end lost 5 bases, the J end lost 5 bases, and 12 bases lay between the germline ends. The germline gives CDR1 LNHDA, CDR2 SQIVND (reference sequence). The CDR3 has 13 residues. In DNA, the CDR3 is TGTGCCAGTAGTCACCAGGGGCGGACTGAAGCTTTCTTT. This translates into CASSHQGRTEAFF.

The V gene is TRBV9, the J gene TRBJ1-2; D may be TRBD1 (5 bases). The CDR3 has 15 amino acids. Germline lookup yields CDR1 SGDLS and CDR2 YYNGEE. Trimming left V 4 bases short and J 1 base short, with 14 bases between. The CDR3 reads CASSTGRQINYGYTF. As DNA, the CDR3 is TGTGCCAGCAGCACCGGCCGACAGATTAACTATGGCTACACCTTC.

With respect to this clonotype: Just one base apart from a much larger clone, this may be a read error. The J gene is TRBJ1-1, the V gene TRBV7-2; D gene unclear. From germline, CDR1 is SGHTA and CDR2 FQGNSA. The CDR3 covers 15 residues. The DNA of the CDR3 is TGTGCCAGCAGCTTGCCCTCGGCGGGCCCCACTGCAGCTTTCTTT. This gives the protein CASSLPSAGPTAAFF.

The rearrangement links TRBV29-1 to TRBJ1-4, with no clear D. CDR3 length: 12 amino acids. The germline CDR1 and CDR2 sequences are SQVTM and ANQGSEA. V was shortened by 8 bases and J by 3 bases, with 10 bases between the two germline ends. CDR3 sequence reads: CSLHGSNEKLFF. The CDR3 DNA follows: TGCAGCTTGCACGGATCTAATGAAAAACTGTTTTTT.

This clonotype was observed many times. CDR3: CASSFGLAGEETQYF. In nucleotides, the CDR3 is TGTGCCAGCAGCTTCGGACTAGCGGGGGAAGAGACCCAGTACTTC. This chain connects TRBV7-9 to TRBJ2-5; 13 positions agree with TRBD2. Germline V gene data show CDR1 as SEHNR and CDR2 as FQNEAQ (reference sequence). The ends lost 3 bases at V and 3 bases at J; junction bases unmatched: 1. This CDR3 spans 15 amino acids.

This clonotype was observed a single time. V is TRBV29-1 and J is TRBJ2-3; 9 positions agree with TRBD2. CDR1 and CDR2 from the germline V gene are SQVTM and ANQGSEA. V lost 4 bases, J lost 6 bases, and 8 bases stayed unmatched. This CDR3 has 14 residues. CDR3 region: CSVGGGGVFDTQYF. The CDR3 DNA sequence: TGCAGCGTTGGAGGCGGGGGGGTTTTCGATACGCAGTATTTT.

As concerns this clonotype: A much larger clone differs from this one at a single base, so this may be a read error. The V and J genes are TRBV19 and TRBJ1-1; D might be TRBD1 (5 bases). Germline-derived CDR1 and CDR2 are LNHDA and SQIVND (reference sequence). CDR3 size: 13 residues. CDR3 in amino acids: CANSFQGGGEAFF. The CDR3 DNA follows: TGTGCCAATAGTTTTCAGGGTGGTGGTGAAGCTTTCTTT.

This clonotype was observed many times. The gene calls are TRBV19 and TRBJ1-5; D remains ambiguous. V dropped 5 bases and J dropped 0 bases, with 14 bases sitting between them. CDR3 length: 16 amino acids. Germline CDR1 reads LNHDA; CDR2 reads SQIVND (reference sequence). DNA for the CDR3: TGTGCCAGTAGTCTACTCAGCGGTCATAGCAATCAGCCCCAGCATTTT. Translation: CASSLLSGHSNQPQHF.

CDR3 nucleotides: TGTGCCAGCAGCCAAGCCAGGGGTCGCTTATCCACTGAAGCTTTCTTT. Its translation: CASSQARGRLSTEAFF. The V and J genes are TRBV4-2 and TRBJ1-1; TRBD1 might be the D (6 bases). Trimming pared 1 base from V and 4 bases from J, leaving 16 bases between. The CDR3 is 16 amino acids. Germline CDR1 LGHNA, CDR2 YNFKEQ.

With regard to this clonotype: A much larger clone sits a single nucleotide away, making a read error possible. This chain links TRBV28 with TRBJ1-5; the D is unclear. CDR3 length: 11 amino acids. Germline loops: CDR1 MDHEN, CDR2 SYDVKM. CDR3 nucleotides: TGTGCCACCGCATACAATCAGCTCCAGCATTTT. Encoded protein: CATAYNQLQHF.